The entry below gives a single T cell receptor (beta chain) sequence along with its context. The target of this receptor is not known. Base qualities are not recorded, but no much larger clone differs from it by a single base. TCRbeta CDR3 regions were amplified from genomic DNA using the immunoSEQ Assay, a bias-controlled multiplex PCR. The original pipeline was this. Within the assay, amplification of reference gene primers was used to estimate how many nucleated cells each sample contained. To quantify the absolute abundance of each unique TCRbeta CDR3 rearrangement, sequence reads were collapsed and filtered. For each sample, productive Simpson clonality was calculated as the square root of Simpson's diversity index over productive rearrangements. TCRdb carries this immuneACCESS record with in-frame sequences only. Its versions omit some clonotypes, under half of them owing to an unresolved V gene in the studies checked, with the rest unexplained. D and trimming come from the DNA, and the V and J calls and clone size come from that table. The sample data list over 200,000 clones, and approximately 90% of these were observed just once. 2% to 3% of the sample lies in the top ten.

The source of the sample is a study of blood T cell repertoires in COVID-19 (dated by TCRdb to about 2020). A note on the overall study: Collaborator samples came from the United States, Italy and Spain and covered acute and convalescent phases of COVID-19. The repertoires were released in a freely available public database meant as a resource for research on the immune response to SARS-CoV-2. Deeply sampled blood TCRbeta repertoires from subjects exposed to, actively infected with, or recovered from COVID-19 were included in the dataset. The sample metadata nearly always contained a de-identified subject ID, COVID-19 status, age in years and sex. Where available, HLA class I and class II types were taken from metadata supplied by the sample provider and were not determined by assay-based typing. The samples were drawn from two sources: the first 160 participants of the ongoing ImmuneRACE study, and 950 to 1,500 subjects contributed by 6 global collaborators. The material from the prospective study consisted of cDNA or gDNA derived from T cells, B-cell-depleted T cells, or PBMCs.

In Seattle, one collaborating source enrolled patients while the infection was active and tracked those patients longitudinally over the course of disease. Each collaborating institution followed its own protocols to collect whole blood in K2EDTA tubes. For TCRbeta analysis, collaborators shipped samples in one of three forms: frozen whole blood, isolated PBMCs, or DNA extracted from either of those sample types. Paper-wide results and their limitations: Clinical and demographic metadata were provided uncurated, with the amount varying by source and participant.

For this chain, trimming is 6 bases at the V end and 6 bases at the J end, and the number of junction bases without a gene match is 4. Looking up the germline V gene yields CDR1 SGHTA and CDR2 FQGTGA. The CDR3 goes from the cysteine to the phenylalanine over 12 residues. Only the CDR3 portion is preserved as DNA: 36 bases, with reading frame beginning at the first base. Input material: peripheral blood. Recombination connected TRBV7-3 to TRBJ2-7; 8 of the junction bases match TRBD1. This clonotype was obtained from a young man with COVID-19, enrolled during active disease. The CDR3 region reads CASSLQGGEQYF. The sequenced DNA: TGTGCCAGCAGTTTACAGGGGGGCGAGCAGTACTTC.